The subject of this entry is one T cell receptor (beta chain). V lost 0 bases and J lost 2, with 8 bases in between. CDR1 SNHLY and CDR2 FYNNEI come from the germline V gene. CDR3 length equals 15 residues. This sample is drawn from a study of blood T cell repertoires in COVID-19. The method was immunoSEQ multiplex PCR; TCRdb's version includes in-frame clones alone and lacks a portion of them. This table holds 300,000 to 500,000 clones, 85% to 90% found once. The chain couples TRBV2 to TRBJ2-1; tentatively, D is TRBD2 (5 bases). Material for sequencing was PBMCs or T cells enriched from blood (not recorded which). This sequence was found in a woman under 40 with acute COVID-19. CDR3 nucleotide sequence: TGTGCCAGCAGTGAAGCTTACGGGGCCTACAATGAGCAGTTCTTC. The encoded protein is CASSEAYGAYNEQFF.